The 20 T cell receptor beta chains presented below share a single source sample, sequenced in a study of PD-1 blockade in classical Hodgkin lymphoma. Stated time point: newly diagnosed, previously untreated cHL patient sample. Sequencing used immunoSEQ multiplex PCR; TCRdb keeps in-frame clones, though not all of them. The table records 15,000 to 20,000 clones, about 93% of them present only once. Sample: peripheral blood mononuclear cells (PBMCs). These receptors were obtained from a human donor with classical Hodgkin lymphoma.

The genes are TRBV2 and TRBJ2-5, with D tentatively TRBD1 (5 bases). Deletions cut 7 bases from V and 4 bases from J, with 16 bases between. CDR1 and CDR2 from the germline V gene are SNHLY and FYNNEI. The CDR3 is 14 amino acids. CDR3 sequence (DNA): TGTGCCAGCACCTGGGGCAGGCCCCCAGAGACCCAGTACTTC. Translating it yields CASTWGRPPETQYF.

The J gene is TRBJ2-1, the V gene TRBV11-3, with 9 nucleotides matching TRBD2. The V and J ends lost 2 bases and 6 bases, in that order; junction bases with no gene match: 2. CDR1 SGHNT and CDR2 YENEEA come from the germline V gene. The CDR3 has 14 amino acids. The CDR3 nucleotides are TGTGCCAGCAGCTTACTAGCGGGAAGCAATGAGCAGTTCTTC. This encodes CASSLLAGSNEQFF.

This rearrangement joins TRBV25-1 to TRBJ2-7; D is unresolved. V gave up 5 bases and J gave up 7 bases, with 12 bases separating them. Germline V gene data show CDR1 as MGHDK and CDR2 as SYGVNS. This CDR3 is built from 12 residues. CDR3 residues: CASSFGDGEQYF. The CDR3 nucleotides are TGTGCCAGCAGTTTTGGGGATGGGGAGCAGTACTTC.

The rearrangement uses TRBV11-2 and TRBJ2-1, with D tentatively TRBD2 (6 bases). CDR1 and CDR2 (germline): SGHAT, FQNNGV. Deletions cut 2 bases from V and 2 bases from J, with 16 bases between. This CDR3 has 17 amino acids. CDR3 in DNA: TGTGCCAGCAGCTTACCCCTGGCGGGATTAGCCTACAATGAGCAGTTCTTC. Protein sequence: CASSLPLAGLAYNEQFF. The full variable domain, in which reference TRBV11-2 and TRBJ2-1 provide the parts outside the CDR3, is EAGVAQSPRYKIIEKRQSVAFWCNPISGHATLYWYQQILGQGPKLLIQFQNNGVVDDSQLPKDRFSAERLKGVDSTLKIQPAKLEDSAVYLCASSLPLAGLAYNEQFFGPGTRLTVL.

The chain carries TRBV5-1 and TRBJ2-5; TRBD2 aligns across 12 bases. CDR3 length equals 15 residues. The ends lost 2 bases at V and 4 bases at J; junction bases unmatched: 3. Looked up from germline, CDR1 is SGHRS and CDR2 is YFSETQ. The CDR3 region is CASSLTGLAGETQYF. The CDR3 DNA reads as TGCGCCAGCAGCTTAACGGGACTAGCGGGAGAGACCCAGTACTTC.

The chain uses TRBV27 and TRBJ1-5; tentative D call: TRBD1 (6 bases). The germline gives CDR1 MNHEY, CDR2 SMNVEV (reference sequence). The CDR3 runs 15 residues. Trimming left V 5 bases short and J 7 bases short, with 18 bases between. The CDR3 DNA reads as TGTGCCAGCAGTCCCTCGTGGGGGGCTCGCCAGCCCCAGCATTTT. This encodes CASSPSWGARQPQHF.

The gene calls are TRBV4-1 and TRBJ1-6; D is unclear. Germline assignment: CDR1 MGHRA and CDR2 YSYEKL. Trimming pared 1 base from V and 6 bases from J, leaving 7 bases between. The length of the CDR3 is 14 residues. CDR3 sequence: CASSQGSPNSPLHF. CDR3 coding DNA: TGCGCCAGCAGCCAAGGGTCTCCTAATTCACCCCTCCACTTT.

This clone was found a few times. V gene TRBV6-1 combines with J gene TRBJ2-1, with 14 bases fitting TRBD2. V was clipped by 10 bases and J by 9 bases; unmatched bases: 5. Per the germline V gene, CDR1 is MNHNS and CDR2 is SASEGT. The CDR3 has 13 amino acids. The CDR3 reads CATAGTSGSEQFF. CDR3 DNA: TGTGCCACCGCCGGGACTAGCGGGAGTGAGCAGTTCTTC.

The chain carries TRBV28 and TRBJ1-6; D is possibly TRBD1 (5 bases). The CDR3 totals 14 residues. Germline CDR1 and CDR2: MDHEN and SYDVKM. The germline V and J ends were trimmed by 3 bases and 10 bases, with 13 bases remaining between them. The CDR3 DNA follows: TGTGCCAGCAGTTTGGGGGGGGAAAGGTCACCCCTCCACTTT. It yields the protein CASSLGGERSPLHF.

The rearrangement joins TRBV2 to TRBJ1-3; D remains unclear. The V end lost 1 base, the J end lost 2 bases, and 15 bases lay between the germline ends. Germline CDR1 is SNHLY and CDR2 is FYNNEI. This CDR3 has 17 amino acids. CDR3 DNA: TGTGCCAGCAGTGAAGTTCCAGCTCAAATTGCTGGAAACACCATATATTTT. Its protein product is CASSEVPAQIAGNTIYF.

The V gene is TRBV11-2, the J gene TRBJ2-1; TRBD2 aligns across 10 bases. This CDR3 comprises 12 residues. The germline V gene has CDR1 SGHAT and CDR2 FQNNGV. V shed 1 base and J 15 bases; nucleotides not matched to a gene: 3. As DNA, the CDR3 is TGTGCCAGCAGCTTAGCCGGGACTAGCGCGTTCTTC. Protein: CASSLAGTSAFF.

The J gene is TRBJ1-6, the V gene TRBV7-3; 7 bases fit TRBD1. The germline V gene has CDR1 SGHTA and CDR2 FQGTGA. This CDR3 region has 14 residues. V lost 3 bases to trimming and J lost 8 bases; unmatched junction nucleotides: 4. In nucleotides, the CDR3 is TGTGCCAGCAGCTTGGGACAGCCTTATTCACCCCTCCACTTT. Protein sequence: CASSLGQPYSPLHF.

This clone came up once. CDR3 region: CASSGTLSNQPQHF. The CDR3 DNA sequence: TGTGCCAGCAGTGGGACACTCAGCAATCAGCCCCAGCATTTT. V usage is TRBV25-1 and J usage is TRBJ1-5; perhaps TRBD1 as D (5 bases). Trimming shortened V by 4 bases and J by 1 base, and 8 bases separated the two germline ends. The germline V gene has CDR1 MGHDK and CDR2 SYGVNS. CDR3 length: 14 amino acids.

The CDR3 is CAWRGQREQYF. The DNA for the CDR3 is TGTGCCTGGAGAGGGCAACGCGAGCAGTACTTC. The chain uses TRBV30 and TRBJ2-7; D not resolved. The CDR3 extends over 11 amino acids. V shed 3 bases and J shed 6 bases, with 9 bases lying between them. Germline CDR1 is GTSNPN and CDR2 is SVGIG (reference sequence).

The V call is TRBV5-1, the J call TRBJ1-6, with D possibly matching TRBD1 (6 bases). This CDR3 is built from 14 residues. The V end was cut by 6 bases, the J end by 7 bases, with 14 bases between. CDR1 is SGHRS, CDR2 YFSETQ, per germline. This chain's CDR3 is CASNLQGLNSPLHF. Here the CDR3 DNA reads TGCGCCAGCAACCTACAGGGATTAAATTCACCCCTCCACTTT.

The rearrangement joins TRBV29-1 to TRBJ2-7; no clear D. The germline V and J ends were trimmed by 3 bases and 6 bases, with 12 bases remaining between them. CDR3 size: 12 residues. Germline CDR1 and CDR2: SQVTM and ANQGSEA. CDR3 residues: CSVETNSGEQYF. CDR3 bases: TGCAGCGTTGAGACGAATTCGGGCGAGCAGTACTTC.

The genes are TRBV5-4 and TRBJ2-5; D is unresolved. This CDR3 contains 14 residues. Germline CDR1 SGHNT, CDR2 YYREEE (reference sequence). V lost 0 bases to trimming and J lost 3 bases, with 9 bases between them. CDR3 amino acids: CASSLANGEETQYF. The CDR3 nucleotides are TGTGCCAGCAGCTTGGCAAACGGAGAAGAGACCCAGTACTTC.

The V gene is TRBV7-9, the J gene TRBJ2-7; D remains ambiguous. Trimming took off 3 bases at V and 7 bases at J, with 7 bases between the two ends. This CDR3 region has 11 residues. Germline CDR1 is SEHNR and CDR2 is FQNEAQ (reference sequence). DNA of the CDR3: TGTGCCAGCAGCTTGTCGGATGAGCAGTACTTC. This translates into CASSLSDEQYF.

The chain uses TRBV6-1 and TRBJ1-2; D is unclear. V dropped 3 bases and J dropped 2 bases, with 4 bases sitting between them. CDR1 and CDR2 (germline): MNHNS, SASEGT. The CDR3 runs 12 residues. The CDR3 nucleotides are TGTGCCAGCAGTGACCCCAACTATGGCTACACCTTC. Translated: CASSDPNYGYTF.

This chain connects TRBV7-9 to TRBJ1-4, with 9 bases identical to TRBD1. The germline V gene encodes CDR1 SEHNR and CDR2 FQNEAQ (reference sequence). CDR3 length: 15 residues. V dropped 5 bases and J dropped 10; count of bases not matched to a gene: 11. Here the CDR3 reads CASSATGTGMSKLFF. The CDR3 DNA is TGTGCCAGCAGCGCTACCGGGACAGGGATGTCAAAACTGTTTTTT. Variable domain in full (rest from reference TRBV7-9 and TRBJ1-4): DTGVSQNPRHKITKRGQNVTFRCDPISEHNRLYWYRQTLGQGPEFLTYFQNEAQLEKSRLLSDRFSAERPKGSFSTLEIQRTEQGDSAMYLCASSATGTGMSKLFFGSGTQLSVL.